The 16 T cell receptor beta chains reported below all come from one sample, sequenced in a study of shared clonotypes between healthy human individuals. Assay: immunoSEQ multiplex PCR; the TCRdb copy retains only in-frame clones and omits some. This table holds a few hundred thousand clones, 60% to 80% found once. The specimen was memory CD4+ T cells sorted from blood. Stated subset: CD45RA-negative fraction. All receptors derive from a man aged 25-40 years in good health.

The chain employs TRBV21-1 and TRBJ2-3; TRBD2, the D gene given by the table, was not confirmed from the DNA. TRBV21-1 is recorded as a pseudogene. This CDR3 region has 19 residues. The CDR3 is CASSKGSASGRRNTDTQYF. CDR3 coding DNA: TGTGCCAGCAGCAAAGGGTCGGCTAGCGGGAGGAGGAACACAGATACGCAGTATTTT.

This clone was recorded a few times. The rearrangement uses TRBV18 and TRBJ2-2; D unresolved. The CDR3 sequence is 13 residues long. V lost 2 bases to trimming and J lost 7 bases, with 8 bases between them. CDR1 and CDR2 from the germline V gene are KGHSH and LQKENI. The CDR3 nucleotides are TGTGCCAGCTCACCAAGGAAGGACGGGGAGCTGTTTTTT. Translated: CASSPRKDGELFF.

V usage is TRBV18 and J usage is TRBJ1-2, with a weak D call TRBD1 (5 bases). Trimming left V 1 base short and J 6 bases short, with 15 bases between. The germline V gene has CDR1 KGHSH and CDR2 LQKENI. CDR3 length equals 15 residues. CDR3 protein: CASSPLQDAPNGYTF. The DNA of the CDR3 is TGTGCCAGCTCACCACTACAGGATGCCCCTAATGGCTACACCTTC.

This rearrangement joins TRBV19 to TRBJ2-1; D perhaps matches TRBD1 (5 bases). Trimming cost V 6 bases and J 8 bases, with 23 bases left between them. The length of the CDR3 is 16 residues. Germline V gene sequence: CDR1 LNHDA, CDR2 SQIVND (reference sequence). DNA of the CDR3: TGTGCCAGTAGACCCTCCGACAGAGGCGGAATGCATGAGCAGTTCTTC. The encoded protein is CASRPSDRGGMHEQFF.

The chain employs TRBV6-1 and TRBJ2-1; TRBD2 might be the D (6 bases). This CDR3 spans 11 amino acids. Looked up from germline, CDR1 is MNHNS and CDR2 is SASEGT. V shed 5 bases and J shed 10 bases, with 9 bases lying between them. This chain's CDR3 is CASSSGVEQFF. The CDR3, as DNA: TGTGCCAGCAGTTCGGGAGTGGAGCAGTTCTTC.

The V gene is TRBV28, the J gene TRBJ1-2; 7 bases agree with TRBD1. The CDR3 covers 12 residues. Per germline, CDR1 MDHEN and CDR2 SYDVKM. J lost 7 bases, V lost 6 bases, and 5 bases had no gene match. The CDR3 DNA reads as TGTGCCAGCAGGTACGACAGGGCTGGCTACACCTTC. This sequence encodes CASRYDRAGYTF.

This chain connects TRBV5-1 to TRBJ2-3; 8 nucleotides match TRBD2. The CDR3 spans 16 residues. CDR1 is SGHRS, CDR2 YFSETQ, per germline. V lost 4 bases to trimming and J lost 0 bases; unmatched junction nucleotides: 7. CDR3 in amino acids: CASSTFVAGSTDTQYF. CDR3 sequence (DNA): TGCGCCAGCAGCACGTTCGTAGCGGGGAGCACAGATACGCAGTATTTT. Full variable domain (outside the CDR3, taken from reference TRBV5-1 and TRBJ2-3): KAGVTQTPRYLIKTRGQQVTLSCSPISGHRSVSWYQQTPGQGLQFLFEYFSETQRNKGNFPGRFSGRQFSNSRSEMNVSTLELGDSALYLCASSTFVAGSTDTQYFGPGTRLTVL.

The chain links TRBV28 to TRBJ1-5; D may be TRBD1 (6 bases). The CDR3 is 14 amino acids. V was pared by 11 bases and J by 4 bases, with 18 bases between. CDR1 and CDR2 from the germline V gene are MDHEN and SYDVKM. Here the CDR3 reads CASLGQFENQPQHF. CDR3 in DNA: TGTGCCTCCTTAGGACAGTTTGAAAATCAGCCCCAGCATTTT. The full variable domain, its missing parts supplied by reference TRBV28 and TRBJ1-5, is DVKVTQSSRYLVKRTGEKVFLECVQDMDHENMFWYRQDPGLGLRLIYFSYDVKMKEKGDIPEGYSVSREKKERFSLILESASTNQTSMYLCASLGQFENQPQHFGDGTRLSIL.

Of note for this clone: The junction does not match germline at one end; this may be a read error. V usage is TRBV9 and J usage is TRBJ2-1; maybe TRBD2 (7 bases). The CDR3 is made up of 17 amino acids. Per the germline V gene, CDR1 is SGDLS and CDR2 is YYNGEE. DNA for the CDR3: TGTGCCCGCAGCGGAGATGGGGGCGGGGGCTCCTACAATGAGCAGTTCTTC. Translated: CARSGDGGGGSYNEQFF.

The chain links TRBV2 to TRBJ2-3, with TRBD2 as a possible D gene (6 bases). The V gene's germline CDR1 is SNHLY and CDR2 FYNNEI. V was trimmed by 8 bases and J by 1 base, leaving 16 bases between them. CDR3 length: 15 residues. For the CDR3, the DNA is TGTGCCAGCGGCGGGAACCCTGTGGGCACAGATACGCAGTATTTT. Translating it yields CASGGNPVGTDTQYF.

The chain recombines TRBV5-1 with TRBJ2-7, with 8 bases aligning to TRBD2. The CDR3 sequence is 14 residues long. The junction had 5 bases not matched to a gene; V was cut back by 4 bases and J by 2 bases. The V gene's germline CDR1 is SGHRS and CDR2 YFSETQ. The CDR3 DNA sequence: TGCGCCAGCAGCATAACTAGCGGAACCTACGAGCAGTACTTC. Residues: CASSITSGTYEQYF.

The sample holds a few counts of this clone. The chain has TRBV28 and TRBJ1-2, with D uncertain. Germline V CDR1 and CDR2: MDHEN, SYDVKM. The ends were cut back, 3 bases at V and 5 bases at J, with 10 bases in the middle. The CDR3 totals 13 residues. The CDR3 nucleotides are TGTGCCAGCAGTTTGACAAGTTATTATGGCTACACCTTC. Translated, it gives CASSLTSYYGYTF.

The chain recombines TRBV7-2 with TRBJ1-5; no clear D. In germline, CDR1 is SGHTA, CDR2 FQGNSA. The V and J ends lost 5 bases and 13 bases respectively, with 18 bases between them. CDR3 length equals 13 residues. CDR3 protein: CASSLSDGRIQHF. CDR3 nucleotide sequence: TGTGCCAGCAGCCTATCGGACGGTAGGATTCAGCATTTT.

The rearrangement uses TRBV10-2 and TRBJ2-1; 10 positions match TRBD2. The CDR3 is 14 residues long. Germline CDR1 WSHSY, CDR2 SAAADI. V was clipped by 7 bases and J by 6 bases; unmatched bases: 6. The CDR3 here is CASISSGSGNEQFF. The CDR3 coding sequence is TGCGCCAGCATATCTAGCGGGAGCGGCAATGAGCAGTTCTTC.

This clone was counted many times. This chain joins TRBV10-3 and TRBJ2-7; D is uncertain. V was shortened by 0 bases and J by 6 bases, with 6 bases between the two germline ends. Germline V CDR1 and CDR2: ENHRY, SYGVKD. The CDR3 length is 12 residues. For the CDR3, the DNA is TGTGCCATCAGTGAGTCGAAGGGCGAGCAGTACTTC. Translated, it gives CAISESKGEQYF.

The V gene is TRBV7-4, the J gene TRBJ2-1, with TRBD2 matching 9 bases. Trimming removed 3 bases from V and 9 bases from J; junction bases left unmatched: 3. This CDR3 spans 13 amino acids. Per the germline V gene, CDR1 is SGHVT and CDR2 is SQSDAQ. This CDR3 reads CASSLAGGTEQFF. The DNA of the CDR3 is TGTGCCAGCAGCTTGGCGGGAGGGACTGAGCAGTTCTTC. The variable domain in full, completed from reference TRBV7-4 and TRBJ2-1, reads GAGVSQSPRYKVAKRGRDVALRCDSISGHVTLYWYRQTLGQGSEVLTYSQSDAQRDKSGRPSGRFSAERPERSVSTLKIQRTEQGDSAVYLCASSLAGGTEQFFGPGTRLTVL.